These 3 T cell receptor beta chains were sequenced from one sample in a study of neurological immune-mediated disorders. TCRdb independently ran MiXCR on the 5' RACE reads; one entry per CDR3 protein. The data show 39,000 or so distinct CDR3 sequences, roughly 2.5% seen once. Sequenced input: PBMCs. These receptors originate from a man younger than 40 with multiple sclerosis.

This clonotype turned up a few times. This CDR3 reads CASSPPGSGTDTQYF. The CDR3 nucleotides read TGCGCCAGCAGCCCCCCGGGTAGCGGCACAGATACGCAGTATTTT. The chain employs TRBV5-1 and TRBJ2-3; tentatively, D is TRBD2 (5 bases). The germline gives CDR1 SGHRS, CDR2 YFSETQ. V lost 4 bases, J lost 1 base, and 13 bases lay in between. There are 15 residues in the CDR3.

The table lists this clonotype with a few counts. This may be a read error: a much more frequent sequence differs by one nucleotide. V usage is TRBV27 and J usage is TRBJ2-1; D call uncertain. Germline CDR1 is MNHEY and CDR2 is SMNVEV (reference sequence). The CDR3 is 13 amino acids. The DNA of the CDR3 is TGTGCCAGCAGTCTATCAAAACCGGTGGGGCAGTTCTTC. Translating it yields CASSLSKPVGQFF.

Turning to this clonotype: One end of the junction fails to match germline, which may point to a read error. The genes are TRBV5-1 and TRBJ1-5, with D possibly TRBD1 on 5 matching bases. The CDR3 length is 15 residues. The germline gives CDR1 SGHRS, CDR2 YFSETQ. The DNA of the CDR3 is TGCGCCAGCAGCCGGGACTCTGGGAGCAATCAGCCCCTGCATTTT. This sequence encodes CASSRDSGSNQPLHF.